The T cell receptor (beta chain) under discussion was sequenced for a study of Graves' ophthalmopathy and Graves' hyperthyroidism (dated by TCRdb to 2016 to 2018). Study-wide context: Peripheral blood was collected at initial diagnosis, prior to any treatment. In over five hyperthyroidism patients, T-cell repertoires of thyroid tissue and blood were compared. The 75 to 100 discovery patients were divided at random into training and test sets in a 7:3 ratio. To explore V-J signatures that distinguish ophthalmopathy from hyperthyroidism, a discovery set of 100 patients was enrolled, made up of 40 to 45 with ophthalmopathy and under 65 with stable hyperthyroidism. In total, approximately 130 blood samples were TCR-sequenced: 43 ophthalmopathy, roughly 77 hyperthyroidism and some 17 hyperthyroidism-to-ophthalmopathy patients. The study used TCR beta repertoire signatures to distinguish Graves' ophthalmopathy from Graves' hyperthyroidism and to predict progression to ophthalmopathy. An independent validation cohort comprised 18 hyperthyroidism patients and about 16 patients who later progressed from hyperthyroidism to ophthalmopathy. Following sampling, methimazole starting at 30 mg daily was administered to hyperthyroidism patients, and high-dose intravenous methylprednisolone was administered to ophthalmopathy patients. The investigation overall reported the following: Most expanded thyroid clonotypes with frequency above 0.001 were also detected in blood, suggesting blood repertoires may reflect the thyroid immune response. In cross-validation, the 13-signature model distinguished ophthalmopathy from stable hyperthyroidism with 85% to 90% sensitivity and around 81% specificity, and in the test set the corresponding values were approximately 80% and 75%. No statistical method was used to set the sample size in advance, and the investigators knew which group each participant was assigned to. In validation, the model predicted ophthalmopathy progression with over 60% sensitivity and approximately 75% specificity; around twelve predicted patients were CT-confirmed with GO in a median of approximately six months.

Ophthalmopathy patients were characterized by moderately to severely active disease, a Clinical Activity Score of at least 3, a NOSPECS grade of at least 4, and a disease duration under 3 months. Anyone with other autoimmune diseases, uncontrolled infections, pregnancy or lactation was excluded from the study. Clinical symptoms, serum thyroxine, TRAb, thyroid ultrasound and orbital computed tomography formed the basis of the diagnosis. PBMCs were isolated from about 9.2 ml of fresh peripheral blood by Ficoll-Paque density gradient centrifugation. Trizol reagent was used to extract the total RNA, and its quality was then checked on an Agilent 2100 Bioanalyzer. This clonotype was observed many times. Its antigen remains unidentified. There are no base qualities to consult, and no much larger clone falls within one base. As encoded in the germline V gene (reference sequence), CDR1 is SGHKS while CDR2 is YYEKEE. At the junction V is shortened by 2 bases and J by 0 bases, with 15 bases in between. The CDR3 measures 18 amino acids from cysteine to phenylalanine. Of the read, only the CDR3 DNA is kept; its 54 bases are in frame from base 1.

For repertoire sequencing, the TCR beta CDR3 regions were amplified from RNA transcripts. The first round of RT-PCR was done with HTBI primers and the Qiagen OneStep RT-PCR kit, and was followed by a second round of multiplex PCR, then size selection and purification. Sequencing of the libraries was carried out on an Illumina HiSeq2000 in paired-end mode with 100 bp reads. Turning to the authors' computational methods: SOAPnuke was used for read processing, and reads with adapters, uncalled bases, a mean Phred below 15, or no exact constant-primer or identifier match were discarded. High-quality paired reads were merged with COPE v1.2.5. Clonotypes were defined as unique nucleotide sequences and were aligned to IMGT TRB V, D and J references using MiTCR v1.1. The analysis was limited to V-J combinations with a frequency above 0.0001, which together covered 99.2% of the repertoires. For each V-J combination, a TCR clonal expansion and chaos score was defined as the ratio of F50 clonal expansion to chaos observed in the TCRdist matrix. Welch's t-statistics and random forest were used to narrow the features down to 13 V-J combinations, which were then fed into a naive Bayes classifier. The Morisita-Horn index was used to measure how similar the thyroid and blood repertoires were. TCRdb reprocessed the public reads (quality trimming at Q25 with fastp, clone calling with MiXCR) and kept in-frame beta chains. Each CDR3 protein gets just one entry, which takes the most common genes and DNA from the rows behind it. The authors' filters were not applied to this entry. Across this sample there are 350,000 to 450,000 distinct CDR3 sequences, with approximately 20% seen only once. Roughly 1.5% of the sample goes to the ten largest clones.

The specimen sequenced was peripheral blood. Recombination linked TRBV5-5 to TRBJ1-6, with the D gene not clear enough to name. The TCR comes from a woman in her late teens or twenties with Graves' ophthalmopathy. Donor details come from another sample of the same person, matched by shared clones. The DNA reads TGTGCCAGCAGCTTAAGGCAGGCCGGTAGCTCCTATAATTCACCCCTCCACTTT. It encodes CASSLRQAGSSYNSPLHF.